This entry lists 21 T cell receptor beta chains sequenced from one sample in a study of T cell repertoires in cytomegalovirus infection. Each CDR3 protein is one row after TCRdb ran MiXCR on the reads. The data hold approximately 250,000 distinct CDR3 sequences, with 6% to 8% observed a single time. The sample comprised PBMCs. The receptors here all came from a human donor in good health (CMV status not recorded). Some clones in this sample may be carry-over from other donors' samples.

V usage is TRBV2 and J usage is TRBJ2-1; the D gene is possibly TRBD2 (7 bases). CDR1 is SNHLY and CDR2 is FYNNEI in the germline V gene. V lost 7 bases to trimming and J lost 0 bases, with 16 bases between them. The CDR3 runs 16 residues. The CDR3 loop is CASKEGGAYSYNEQFF. The CDR3, as DNA: TGTGCCAGCAAGGAGGGGGGGGCCTACTCCTACAATGAGCAGTTCTTC.

This clonotype has ten or more counts. The rearrangement uses TRBV7-2 and TRBJ2-1, with 10 bases that match TRBD1. Germline assignment: CDR1 SGHTA and CDR2 FQGNSA. This CDR3 has 15 residues. With V trimmed by 2 bases and J by 6 bases, 4 bases remained unmatched. The CDR3 DNA sequence: TGTGCCAGCAGCTTAAGGGACAGGGGCAGCAATGAGCAGTTCTTC. It is translated as CASSLRDRGSNEQFF.

This clonotype showed up many times. The V call is TRBV4-1, the J call TRBJ1-2, with TRBD1 matching over 7 bases. Germline values: CDR1 MGHRA, CDR2 YSYEKL. The trim removed 3 bases at V and 8 bases at J, leaving 6 bases unmatched. The CDR3 has 13 amino acids. The CDR3 sequence is CASSQAGTEGYTF. The CDR3 nucleotides are TGCGCCAGCAGCCAGGCCGGGACAGAGGGCTACACCTTC.

This clonotype was observed many times. The V call is TRBV6-1, the J call TRBJ2-6, with D possibly being TRBD1 (5 bases). The V gene's germline CDR1 is MNHNS and CDR2 SASEGT. Trimming left V 7 bases short and J 0 bases short, with 13 bases between. This CDR3 contains 16 residues. The CDR3 DNA reads as TGTGCCAGCACTCGGACACCTCTCTCTGGGGCCAACGTCCTGACTTTC. Translated, it gives CASTRTPLSGANVLTF.

This clonotype has a count of ten or more. This chain uses TRBV29-1 with TRBJ2-7, with a weak D call TRBD1 (6 bases). CDR3 length: 12 residues. Per the germline V gene, CDR1 is SQVTM and CDR2 is ANQGSEA. V gave up 6 bases and J gave up 2 bases, with 11 bases separating them. In nucleotides, the CDR3 is TGCAGCGTCCTCCGGGACACCTACGAGCAGTACTTC. Its protein is CSVLRDTYEQYF.

This clonotype was seen repeatedly, ten times or more. The chain links TRBV29-1 to TRBJ2-1, with D unclear. Trimming stripped 0 bases from V and 9 bases from J, with 12 bases between. There are 13 residues in the CDR3. Germline V CDR1 and CDR2: SQVTM, ANQGSEA. The CDR3 here is CSVEDQASSEQFF. The CDR3 nucleotides are TGCAGCGTTGAAGATCAGGCGTCCAGTGAGCAGTTCTTC.

This clonotype was observed at least ten times. The chain joins TRBV5-1 to TRBJ2-1; 7 nucleotides match TRBD2. CDR1 SGHRS and CDR2 YFSETQ come from the germline V gene. CDR3 length: 15 residues. The ends lost 7 bases at V and 2 bases at J; junction bases unmatched: 9. Written as DNA, the CDR3 is TGCGCCAGCCGATCCTCCGGGACTACCTACAATGAGCAGTTCTTC. The encoded protein is CASRSSGTTYNEQFF. The complete variable domain, with remaining parts taken from reference TRBV5-1 and TRBJ2-1, reads KAGVTQTPRYLIKTRGQQVTLSCSPISGHRSVSWYQQTPGQGLQFLFEYFSETQRNKGNFPGRFSGRQFSNSRSEMNVSTLELGDSALYLCASRSSGTTYNEQFFGPGTRLTVL.

Of note for this clonotype: This may be a read error: a much more frequent sequence differs by one nucleotide. This chain uses TRBV29-1 with TRBJ2-7, with D possibly matching TRBD2 (6 bases). V lost 7 bases to trimming and J lost 1 base, with 11 bases between them. This CDR3 contains 12 residues. Germline lookup yields CDR1 SQVTM and CDR2 ANQGSEA. The CDR3 DNA sequence: TGCAGCGCGATGGAGGGTTCCTACGAGCAGTACTTC. Protein: CSAMEGSYEQYF.

The rearrangement links TRBV2 to TRBJ2-7; D not certain. The V gene lost 6 bases and the J gene lost 3 bases, with 12 bases spanning the gap. Looked up from germline, CDR1 is SNHLY and CDR2 is FYNNEI. This CDR3 contains 13 residues. CDR3 coding DNA: TGTGCCAGCAGCCTGGGTATGGGCTACGAGCAGTACTTC. It encodes CASSLGMGYEQYF.

In this sample, this clonotype turned up many times. This chain joins TRBV7-2 and TRBJ1-1, with D possibly matching TRBD1 (5 bases). V lost 4 bases and J lost 5, with 17 bases in between. The CDR3 sequence is 15 residues long. Germline V gene lookup returns CDR1 SGHTA and CDR2 FQGNSA. The CDR3 is CASSSRSGGGTEAFF. CDR3 in DNA: TGTGCCAGCAGCTCGCGGTCGGGGGGGGGGACTGAAGCTTTCTTT.

This clonotype was observed at least ten times. This chain connects TRBV20-1 to TRBJ2-5; 7 nucleotides align to TRBD1. Germline CDR1 reads DFQATT; CDR2 reads SNEGSKA (reference sequence). V trimming: 4 bases; J trimming: 2 bases; junction bases outside the gene matches: 4. This CDR3 contains 13 residues. The CDR3 spells CSATDRAQETQYF. The CDR3 nucleotides are TGCAGTGCTACTGACAGGGCGCAAGAGACCCAGTACTTC.

V and J are TRBV5-6 and TRBJ2-3; no clear D. V shed 2 bases and J shed 1 base, with 8 bases lying between them. From germline, CDR1 is SGHDT and CDR2 YYEEEE. The CDR3 covers 14 residues. CDR3 sequence reads: CASSLGFGTDTQYF. CDR3 nucleotides: TGTGCCAGCAGCTTAGGCTTTGGCACAGATACGCAGTATTTT.

This clonotype was seen more than once but under ten times. The chain has TRBV30 and TRBJ2-2, with unresolved D. The CDR3 is 14 amino acids. V was clipped by 2 bases and J by 8 bases, with 15 bases between them. CDR1 and CDR2 from the germline V gene are GTSNPN and SVGIG (reference sequence). In nucleotides, the CDR3 is TGTGCCTGGAGTCCATTCTCGAACGCAGGGGAGCTGTTTTTT. It specifies CAWSPFSNAGELFF.

This clonotype was seen at least ten times. The CDR3 here is CASSLTTVGGAGTEAFF. The DNA for the CDR3 is TGTGCCAGCAGCCTAACTACCGTGGGGGGCGCAGGGACTGAAGCTTTCTTT. V gene TRBV7-2 combines with J gene TRBJ1-1, with a possible D match to TRBD1 (6 bases). This CDR3 spans 17 amino acids. V was cut by 5 bases and J by 5 bases, with 24 bases left in between. Germline CDR1 is SGHTA and CDR2 is FQGNSA. The complete variable domain, with remaining parts taken from reference TRBV7-2 and TRBJ1-1, reads GAGVSQSPSNKVTEKGKDVELRCDPISGHTALYWYRQSLGQGLEFLIYFQGNSAPDKSGLPSDRFSAERTGGSVSTLTIQRTQQEDSAVYLCASSLTTVGGAGTEAFFGQGTRLTVV.

The sample holds many counts of this clonotype. The gene calls are TRBV5-5 and TRBJ2-2; TRBD1 or TRBD2 may be the D gene (5 bases each). CDR3 length: 16 amino acids. Germline CDR1 SGHKS, CDR2 YYEKEE (reference sequence). The V end was cut by 1 base, the J end by 4 bases, with 14 bases between. CDR3 region: CASSLLRDPITGELFF. In nucleotides, the CDR3 is TGTGCCAGCAGCTTGTTAAGGGACCCCATCACCGGGGAGCTGTTTTTT.

This clonotype was detected ten times or more. This chain joins TRBV12-3 or TRBV12-4 and TRBJ1-2; D is ambiguous. V gave up 0 bases and J gave up 4 bases, with 15 bases separating them. This CDR3 has 16 residues. The CDR3 DNA reads as TGTGCCAGCAGTTTAGCTGGTGGCAGAGTGAGCTATGGCTACACCTTC. Its translation: CASSLAGGRVSYGYTF.

This clonotype occurred many times. This rearrangement joins TRBV28 to TRBJ2-7; D is possibly TRBD1 (6 bases). V was shortened by 6 bases and J by 4 bases, with 13 bases between the two germline ends. Germline V gives CDR1 MDHEN, CDR2 SYDVKM. The CDR3 contains 13 residues. This CDR3 is CASSFSTGYEQYF. The CDR3 DNA reads TGTGCCAGCAGCTTCTCAACAGGGTACGAGCAGTACTTC.

This clonotype has a count of ten or more. V is TRBV7-2 and J is TRBJ2-6; TRBD2 aligns across 7 bases. V was clipped by 5 bases and J by 2 bases; unmatched bases: 9. Germline assignment: CDR1 SGHTA and CDR2 FQGNSA. The CDR3 is 17 residues long. CDR3 nucleotides: TGTGCCAGCAGCACCTTGGTCGGGGGGACTGGGGCCAACGTCCTGACTTTC. Amino acids: CASSTLVGGTGANVLTF.

In this sample, this clonotype turned up many times. The rearrangement links TRBV2 to TRBJ2-5; 7 bases fit TRBD1. This CDR3 spans 12 amino acids. In germline, CDR1 is SNHLY, CDR2 FYNNEI. J was trimmed by 5 bases and V by 6 bases; bases with no gene match: 3. CDR3 nucleotides: TGTGCCAGCAGAGACAGGGTGGAGACCCAGTACTTC. Its protein is CASRDRVETQYF. The complete variable domain, with remaining parts taken from reference TRBV2 and TRBJ2-5, reads EPEVTQTPSHQVTQMGQEVILRCVPISNHLYFYWYRQILGQKVEFLVSFYNNEISEKSEIFDDQFSVERPDGSNFTLKIRSTKLEDSAMYFCASRDRVETQYFGPGTRLLVL.

This clonotype was seen a few times. The chain is built from TRBV20-1 and TRBJ2-1; possibly TRBD2 for D (6 bases). Trimming pared 4 bases from V and 6 bases from J, leaving 13 bases between. Germline CDR1 is DFQATT and CDR2 is SNEGSKA (reference sequence). The CDR3 has 13 amino acids. CDR3 amino acids: CSATRGSGNEQFF. The CDR3 DNA reads as TGCAGTGCTACTCGGGGGAGCGGCAATGAGCAGTTCTTC.

This clonotype was counted at least ten times. V gene TRBV7-2 combines with J gene TRBJ1-3, with D maybe TRBD1 (6 bases). Germline CDR1 and CDR2: SGHTA and FQGNSA. CDR3 size: 14 residues. V dropped 1 base and J dropped 2 bases, with 6 bases sitting between them. Written as DNA, the CDR3 is TGTGCCAGCAGCTTAGGGACAGCTGGAAACACCATATATTTT. It codes for CASSLGTAGNTIYF.